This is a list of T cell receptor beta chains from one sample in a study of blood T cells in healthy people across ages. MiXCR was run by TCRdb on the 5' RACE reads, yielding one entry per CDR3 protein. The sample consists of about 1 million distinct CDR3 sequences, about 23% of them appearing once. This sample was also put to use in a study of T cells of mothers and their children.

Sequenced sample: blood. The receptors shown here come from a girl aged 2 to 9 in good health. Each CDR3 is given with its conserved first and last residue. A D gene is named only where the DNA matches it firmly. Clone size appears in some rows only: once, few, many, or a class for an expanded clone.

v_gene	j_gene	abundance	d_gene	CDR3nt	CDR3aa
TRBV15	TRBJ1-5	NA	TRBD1	TGTGCCACCAGCCGGACAGGCCTCAATCAGCCCCAGCATTTT	CATSRTGLNQPQHF
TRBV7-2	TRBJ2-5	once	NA	TGTGCCAGCAGCCTAGGTCCTGGCTACACCTTCCAAGAGACCCAGTACTTC	CASSLGPGYTFQETQYF
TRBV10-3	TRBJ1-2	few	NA	TGTGCCTCCGGACGGTACTATGGCTACACCTTC	CASGRYYGYTF
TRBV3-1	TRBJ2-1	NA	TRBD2	TGTGCCAGCAGCCAAGGGACTAGCGGGAGGGCCAATGAGCAGTTCTTC	CASSQGTSGRANEQFF
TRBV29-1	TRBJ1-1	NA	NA	TGTAGCGTTGAAGGGCAGCTCCACACTGAAGCTTTCTTT	CSVEGQLHTEAFF
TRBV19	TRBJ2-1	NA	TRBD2	TGTGCCAGTTCCGTTGGAGCGGGGGCCACCTACAATGAGCAGTTCTTC	CASSVGAGATYNEQFF
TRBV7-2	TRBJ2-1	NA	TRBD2	TGTGCCAGCAGCTTAGTCGGGGGGTACCTTGGGGATGAGCAGTTCTTC	CASSLVGGYLGDEQFF
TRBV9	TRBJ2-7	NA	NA	TGTGCCAGCAGCGTAGGGATCGACGCCTCCTACGAGCAGTACTTC	CASSVGIDASYEQYF
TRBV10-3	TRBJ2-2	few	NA	TGTGCCTCCTGGACCGGCACCGGGGAGCTGTTTTTT	CASWTGTGELFF
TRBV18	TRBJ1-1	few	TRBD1	TGTGCCAGCTCACCACCTGACAGGGGCACTGAAGCTTTCTTT	CASSPPDRGTEAFF
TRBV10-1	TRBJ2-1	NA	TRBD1	TGCGCCAGCAGTAAAGGGACAGTCAATGAGCAGTTCTTC	CASSKGTVNEQFF
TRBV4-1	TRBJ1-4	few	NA	TGCGCCAGCAGCCTCCCGGGAGGAACTAATGAAAAACTGTTTTTT	CASSLPGGTNEKLFF
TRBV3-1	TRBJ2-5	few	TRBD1	TGTGCCAGCAGCCAAGGTGGAACGTGGCAGGGGGTGAAAGATGGTGAGACCCAGTACTTC	CASSQGGTWQGVKDGETQYF
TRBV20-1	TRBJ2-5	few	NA	TGCAGTGCTAATAGCGGATCCAAAGAGACCCAGTACTTC	CSANSGSKETQYF
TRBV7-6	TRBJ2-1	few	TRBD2	TGTGCCAGCAGCCCAAAAAGTCTAGCGGGAGGGGGGGATGAGCAGTTCTTC	CASSPKSLAGGGDEQFF
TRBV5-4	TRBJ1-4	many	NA	TGTGCCAGCAGCTTGGAGGGACTCGGGGAAAAACTGTTTTTT	CASSLEGLGEKLFF
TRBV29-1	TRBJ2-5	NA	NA	TGCAGCGTATGGGTTACGGGAGAGACCCAGTACTTC	CSVWVTGETQYF